The entry below describes one TCR beta chain. The antigen it recognizes is unknown. Per-base quality was not reported, and no clone a single base away is much larger than it. This record comes from a study of blood T cell repertoires in COVID-19 (TCRdb year 2020). In terms of the full investigation: Collaborator samples came from the United States, Italy and Spain and covered acute and convalescent phases of COVID-19. The material from the prospective study consisted of cDNA or gDNA derived from T cells, B-cell-depleted T cells, or PBMCs. Subjects who had been exposed to COVID-19, were actively infected with it, or had recovered from it provided the deeply sampled blood TCRbeta repertoires that made up the dataset. A freely available public database, intended as a resource for researchers studying the immune response to SARS-CoV-2, is where the repertoires were released. The samples were drawn from the first 160 participants of the ongoing ImmuneRACE study and from 1,254 subjects provided by 6 global collaborators. A de-identified subject ID, COVID-19 status, age in years and sex were almost always included in the sample metadata. Where available, HLA class I and class II types were taken from metadata supplied by the sample provider and were not determined by assay-based typing. The study at large found these results: The quantity of clinical and demographic metadata differed by source and by participant and was supplied without curation.

TCRbeta CDR3 regions were amplified from genomic DNA by means of the immunoSEQ Assay, a bias-controlled multiplex PCR. The paper's processing steps were these. Nucleated cell counts per sample were estimated from amplification of reference gene primers within the assay. To quantify the absolute abundance of each unique TCRbeta CDR3 rearrangement, sequence reads were collapsed and filtered. For each sample, productive Simpson clonality was calculated as the square root of Simpson's diversity index across productive rearrangements. TCRdb obtained this table from immuneACCESS and retained in-frame rearrangements with V and J assigned. These tables miss some clones; where compared with another copy, unresolved V genes account for less than half of the shortfall, and the remainder is unexplained. The V and J calls and the clone size are those of that table, but D and trimming were determined from the DNA. The sample has fewer than 100,000 clones on record, around 83% of them singletons. About a fifth of the sample rests with the top ten.

Each collaborating institution followed its own protocols to collect whole blood in K2EDTA tubes. For TCRbeta analysis, collaborators shipped samples as frozen whole blood, isolated PBMCs, or DNA extracted from either of those sample types. The V and J ends are trimmed by 0 bases and 1 base, leaving 7 bases between them. The germline V gene yields LGHNA for CDR1 and YSLEER for CDR2. Including the terminal cysteine and phenylalanine, the CDR3 comprises 14 residues. Just the 42-base CDR3 DNA is kept, in frame starting at base 1. This receptor was taken from a woman in her forties or fifties with acute or convalescent COVID-19. The sequence links TRBV4-3 to TRBJ2-7; too little of a D gene remains to name it. Material for sequencing was peripheral blood. The CDR3 sequence is CASSQDYRSYEQYF. The sequence in DNA is TGCGCCAGCAGCCAAGATTACAGATCCTACGAGCAGTACTTC.